The sequence of this T cell receptor (beta chain) was determined in a study of cytomegalovirus exposure and HLA in healthy donors. Study-wide points: Most TCR sequences were uncommon, yet certain public TCRs appeared in many donors. The authors later linked a missense DCLRE1C variant to TCR beta V- and J-gene trimming. Some V segments (TRBV6-2 and TRBV6-3 among them) were excluded as indistinguishable. Cytomegalovirus-associated TCR beta chains were listed, numbering 150 to 200.

The CDR3 consists of 13 residues. The germline V and J ends were trimmed by 6 bases and 7 bases, with 15 bases remaining between them. The germline V gene encodes CDR1 LNHDA and CDR2 SQIVND (reference sequence). Primers: 60 Vbeta forward and 13 Jbeta reverse. The repertoire was sequenced with immunoSEQ multiplex PCR; TCRdb's copy has only in-frame clones and lacks some. The sample lists approximately 100,000 clones, approximately 72% seen once, with approximately 14% in the top ten. Comment on this clone: The antigen is undetermined.

This rearrangement joins TRBV19 to TRBJ1-1, with D perhaps matching TRBD1 (6 bases). The TCR comes from a male donor in good health and CMV-seropositive. What was sequenced was PBMCs. In DNA form, the CDR3 reads TGTGCCAGTAGCGAGGACAGAGGAGATGAAGCTTTCTTT. As protein: CASSEDRGDEAFF.